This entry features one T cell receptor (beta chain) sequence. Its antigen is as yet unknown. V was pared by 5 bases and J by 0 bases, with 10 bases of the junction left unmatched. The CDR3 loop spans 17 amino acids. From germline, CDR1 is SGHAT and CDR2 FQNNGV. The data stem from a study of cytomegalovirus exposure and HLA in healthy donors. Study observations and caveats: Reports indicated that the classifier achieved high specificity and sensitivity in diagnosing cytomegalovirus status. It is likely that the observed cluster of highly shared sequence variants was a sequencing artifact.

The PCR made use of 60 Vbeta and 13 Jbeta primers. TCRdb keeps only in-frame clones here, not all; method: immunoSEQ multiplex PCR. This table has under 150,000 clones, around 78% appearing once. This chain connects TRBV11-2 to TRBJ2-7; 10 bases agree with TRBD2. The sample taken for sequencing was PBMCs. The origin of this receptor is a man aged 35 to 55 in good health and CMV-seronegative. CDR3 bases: TGTGCCAGCAGCCCAAACGGGGCTAGCGGGAGCTCCTACGAGCAGTACTTC. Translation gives CASSPNGASGSSYEQYF.